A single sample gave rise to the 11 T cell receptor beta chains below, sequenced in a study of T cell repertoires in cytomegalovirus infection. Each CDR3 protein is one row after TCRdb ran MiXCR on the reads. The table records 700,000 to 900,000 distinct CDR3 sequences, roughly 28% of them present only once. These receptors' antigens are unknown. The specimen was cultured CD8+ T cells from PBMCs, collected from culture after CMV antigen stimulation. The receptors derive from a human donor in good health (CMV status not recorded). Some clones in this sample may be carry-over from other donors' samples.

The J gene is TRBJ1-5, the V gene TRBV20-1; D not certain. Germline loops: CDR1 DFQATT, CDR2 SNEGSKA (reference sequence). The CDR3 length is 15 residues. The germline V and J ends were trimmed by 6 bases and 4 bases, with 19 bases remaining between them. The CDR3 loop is CSAVPGGGHNQPQHF. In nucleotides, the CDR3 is TGCAGTGCCGTACCGGGAGGTGGGCATAATCAGCCCCAGCATTTT.

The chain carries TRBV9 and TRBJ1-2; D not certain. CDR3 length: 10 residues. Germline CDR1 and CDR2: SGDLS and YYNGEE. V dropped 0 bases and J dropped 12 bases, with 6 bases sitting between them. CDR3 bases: TGTGCCAGCAGCGTAGGGAGGCACACCTTC. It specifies CASSVGRHTF.

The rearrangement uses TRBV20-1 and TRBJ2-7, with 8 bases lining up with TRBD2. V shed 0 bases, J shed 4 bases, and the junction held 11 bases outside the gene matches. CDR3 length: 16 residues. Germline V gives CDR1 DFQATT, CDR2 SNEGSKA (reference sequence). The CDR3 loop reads CSARESGSGDFYEQYV. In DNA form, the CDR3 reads TGCAGTGCTAGAGAGAGCGGTAGCGGGGATTTTTACGAGCAGTACGTC.

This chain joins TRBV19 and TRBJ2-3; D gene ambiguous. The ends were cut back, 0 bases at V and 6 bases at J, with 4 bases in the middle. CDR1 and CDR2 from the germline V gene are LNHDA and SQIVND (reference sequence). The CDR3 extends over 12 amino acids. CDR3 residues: CASSIDVDTQYF. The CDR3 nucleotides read TGTGCCAGTAGTATAGATGTCGATACGCAGTATTTT.

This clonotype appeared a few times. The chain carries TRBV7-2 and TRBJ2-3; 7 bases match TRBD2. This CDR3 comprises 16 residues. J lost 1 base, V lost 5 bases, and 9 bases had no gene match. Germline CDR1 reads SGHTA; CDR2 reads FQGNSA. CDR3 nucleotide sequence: TGTGCCAGCAGCCCCGATGGGGGGGTAGGCACAGATACGCAGTATTTT. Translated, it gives CASSPDGGVGTDTQYF.

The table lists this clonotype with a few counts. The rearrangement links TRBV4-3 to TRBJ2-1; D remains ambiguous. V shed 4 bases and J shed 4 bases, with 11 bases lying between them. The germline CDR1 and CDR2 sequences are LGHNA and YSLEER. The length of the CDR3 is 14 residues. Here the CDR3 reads CASSRSWGYNEQFF. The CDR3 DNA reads TGCGCCAGCAGCCGAAGTTGGGGTTACAATGAGCAGTTCTTC.

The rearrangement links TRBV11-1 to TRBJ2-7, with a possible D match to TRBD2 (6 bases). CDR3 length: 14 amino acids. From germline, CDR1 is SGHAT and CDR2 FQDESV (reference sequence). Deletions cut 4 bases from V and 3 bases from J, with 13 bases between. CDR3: CASSWYGGNYEQYF. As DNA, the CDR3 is TGTGCCAGCAGCTGGTACGGAGGGAACTACGAGCAGTACTTC.

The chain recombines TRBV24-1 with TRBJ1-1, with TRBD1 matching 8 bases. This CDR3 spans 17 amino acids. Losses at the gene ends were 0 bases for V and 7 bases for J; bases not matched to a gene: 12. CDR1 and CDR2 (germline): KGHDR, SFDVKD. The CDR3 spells CATSDLGDRGDRDEAFF. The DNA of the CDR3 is TGTGCCACCAGTGATTTGGGAGACAGGGGTGATCGGGATGAAGCTTTCTTT.

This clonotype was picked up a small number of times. The CDR3 sequence: CATARRLGIDQPQHF. The CDR3 DNA is TGTGCCACGGCCCGGCGCCTCGGCATAGATCAGCCCCAGCATTTT. This chain links TRBV6-5 with TRBJ1-5; the D is unclear. V lost 10 bases, J lost 5 bases, and 21 bases lay in between. The CDR3 is 15 residues long. Germline values: CDR1 MNHEY, CDR2 SVGAGI.

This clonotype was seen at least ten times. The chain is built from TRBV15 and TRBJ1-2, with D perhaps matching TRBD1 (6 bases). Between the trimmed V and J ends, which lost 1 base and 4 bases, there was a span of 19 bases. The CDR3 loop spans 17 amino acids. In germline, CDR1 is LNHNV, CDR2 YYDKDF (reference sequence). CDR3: CATSRGARDTDFYGYTF. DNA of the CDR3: TGTGCCACCAGCAGAGGGGCCCGGGACACAGATTTCTATGGCTACACCTTC.

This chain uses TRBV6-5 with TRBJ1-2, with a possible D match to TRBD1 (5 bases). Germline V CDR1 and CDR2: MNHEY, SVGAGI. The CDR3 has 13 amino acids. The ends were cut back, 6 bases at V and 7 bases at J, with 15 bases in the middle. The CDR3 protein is CASSTPGLVGYTF. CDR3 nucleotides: TGTGCCAGCAGCACCCCAGGGTTGGTTGGCTACACCTTC.